Included here is one T cell receptor beta chain sequence, with context. Trimming removed 1 base from V and 4 bases from J, with 7 bases in between. Germline CDR1 reads SGHTA; CDR2 reads FQGNSA. There are 13 residues in the CDR3. Profiled with immunoSEQ multiplex PCR; TCRdb holds only in-frame clones, not every one. The sample lists some 2,500,000 clones; over 85% were seen once. The data belong to a study of shared clonotypes between healthy human individuals. Donors were healthy HIV-negative adults without recent acute infections or vaccinations. The sequence derives from a man in his late teens or twenties in good health. Some clones in this sample may be carry-over from other donors' samples. The sequenced material came from naive CD4+ T cells from PBMCs. Subset given: CD45RA+ positively selected. V gene TRBV7-2 combines with J gene TRBJ1-2, with D unclear. The CDR3 DNA is TGTGCCAGCAGCTTAGACCGTCCCTATGGCTACACCTTC. This codes for CASSLDRPYGYTF. The entire variable domain, with the rest obtained from reference TRBV7-2 and TRBJ1-2, is as follows: GAGVSQSPSNKVTEKGKDVELRCDPISGHTALYWYRQSLGQGLEFLIYFQGNSAPDKSGLPSDRFSAERTGGSVSTLTIQRTQQEDSAVYLCASSLDRPYGYTFGSGTRLTVV.